Listed below are T cell receptor beta chains from one sample, sequenced in a study of blood T cell repertoires in COVID-19. Assay used: immunoSEQ multiplex PCR; TCRdb lists only in-frame clones, some missing. Counted here are around 200,000 clones, 80% to 90% occurring once; the ten biggest clones make up around an eighth. Sequenced input: peripheral blood. The receptors originated from a man in his thirties or forties with active or convalescent COVID-19. Each CDR3 is given with its conserved first and last residue. The order of the fields is D gene, V gene, clone size, CDR3 length, J gene, CDR3 DNA, CDR3 protein. A D gene is named only where the DNA matches it firmly. Expanded clones get a size class; other rows say once, few or many, or leave the size out.

NA,TRBV4-1,NA,16,TRBJ1-1,TGCGCCAGCAGCCAACCGGGGAGAACAGCGGGCACTGAAGCTTTCTTT,CASSQPGRTAGTEAFF
NA,TRBV18,once,17,TRBJ2-4,TGTGCCAGCTCAGGACTTTTGGGCCCTGGTGCCAAAAACATTCAGTACTTC,CASSGLLGPGAKNIQYF
NA,TRBV11-3,once,14,TRBJ1-5,TGTGCCAGCAGCCCTGGGCATCGCAATCAGCCCCAGCATTTT,CASSPGHRNQPQHF
TRBD2,TRBV27,NA,13,TRBJ2-5,TGTGCCAGCAAGGGACTAGCTCAAGAGACCCAGTACTTC,CASKGLAQETQYF
NA,TRBV6-2/TRBV6-3,NA,12,TRBJ2-7,TGTGCCAGCAGTTTCACAGGGACCGAGCAGTACTTC,CASSFTGTEQYF
TRBD1,TRBV12-5,NA,15,TRBJ1-1,TGTGCTAGTGGTTTGTTAAGACAGGGCCTACACGGGGCTTTCTTT,CASGLLRQGLHGAFF
NA,TRBV9,NA,14,TRBJ1-4,TGTGCCAGCAGCGTAGACGGGATTAATGAAAAACTGTTTTTT,CASSVDGINEKLFF
NA,TRBV29-1,NA,16,TRBJ1-4,TGCAGCGTTGAAGATCCCCGTGGCAGGTCTAATGAAAAACTGTTTTTT,CSVEDPRGRSNEKLFF
NA,TRBV30,NA,13,TRBJ1-5,TGTGCCTGGAGTCCCAGTAGCAATCAGCCCCAGCATTTT,CAWSPSSNQPQHF
NA,TRBV6-1,few,14,TRBJ1-1,TGTGCCAGCAGTGAATCAGGGTGGGGCACTGAAGCTTTCTTT,CASSESGWGTEAFF
NA,TRBV10-3,NA,16,TRBJ2-3,TGTGCCATCAGCCTAACGGGGATGGGGTCCACAGATACGCAGTATTTT,CAISLTGMGSTDTQYF
TRBD1,TRBV30,NA,14,TRBJ1-6,TGTGCCTGGAGCACCGGGACAGCCAATTCACCCCTCCACTTT,CAWSTGTANSPLHF
TRBD1,TRBV6-1,NA,14,TRBJ1-6,TGTGCCAGCAGTGAAGGGACAGGGGGTTCACCCCTCCACTTT,CASSEGTGGSPLHF
TRBD1,TRBV10-3,NA,15,TRBJ2-2,TGTGCCATCAGTGATCGGACAGGGGGCACCGGGGAGCTGTTTTTT,CAISDRTGGTGELFF
NA,TRBV6-2/TRBV6-3,NA,18,TRBJ1-6,TGTGCCAGCAGTTGGCCGGCGGAGGGCCGACGTTATAATTCACCCCTCCACTTT,CASSWPAEGRRYNSPLHF
NA,TRBV9,NA,14,TRBJ2-5,TGTGCCAGCAGCGTAGGTTTTAGCGGAGAGACCCAGTACTTC,CASSVGFSGETQYF
NA,TRBV28,NA,14,TRBJ1-4,TGTGCCACCCTGCTAGGGGCGCGGTCCGGGGGACTGTTTTTT,CATLLGARSGGLFF
NA,TRBV6-2/TRBV6-3,NA,15,TRBJ2-1,TGTGCCAGCAGTAAGACAGACAGCGACCCCAATGAGCAGTTCTTC,CASSKTDSDPNEQFF
TRBD1,TRBV6-1,NA,16,TRBJ1-1,TGTGCCAGCAGTGAAGGTCGGGACAGGGTATACACTGAAGCTTTCTTT,CASSEGRDRVYTEAFF
TRBD1,TRBV3-1/TRBV3-2,few,14,TRBJ1-1,TGTGCCAGCAGCCAGGGACAGGGGGCAACTGAAGCTTTCTTT,CASSQGQGATEAFF